This is a list of T cell receptor beta chains from one sample in a study of T-cell reconstitution after alpha-beta-depleted transplantation in children. MiXCR, run by TCRdb on the PCR reads, gives a single entry per CDR3 protein. The profile shows 200,000 to 250,000 distinct CDR3 sequences, around 7.7% of them singletons. Sequenced here: PBMCs, mostly from graft donor cells, sampled 360 days after TCRalphabeta/CD19-depleted stem cell transplant. Receptors originate from a male patient aged 2 to 9 who had a stem cell transplant for acute myeloid leukemia, so the T cells may come from the graft donor. Both conserved end residues are part of each CDR3. A clone size is listed for some rows: how often the clone was seen (once, few, many), or a class if it is expanded.

CASSEPRVTPQETQYF	16	TRBJ2-5	TRBV6-1	NA
CSSSQEGYPGDTEAFF	16	TRBJ1-1	TRBV4-1	NA
CASSRLPQGGYGYTF	15	TRBJ1-2	TRBV16	NA
CASAGGGLGYTF	12	TRBJ1-2	TRBV12-3/TRBV12-4	many
CSGRGGAGELFF	12	TRBJ2-2	TRBV29-1	NA
CASSPTGGGELFF	13	TRBJ2-2	TRBV12-3/TRBV12-4	many
CSVRRFGETQYF	12	TRBJ2-5	TRBV29-1	few
CASRDTGQERTDTQYF	16	TRBJ2-3	TRBV5-1	NA
CSASPSGDTQYF	12	TRBJ2-3	TRBV20-1	NA
CASSPLAGETQYF	13	TRBJ2-5	TRBV27	NA
CSASLGTAIYEQYF	14	TRBJ2-7	TRBV20-1	few
CSVGGLDSGYTF	12	TRBJ1-2	TRBV29-1	NA
CASSLRADQPQHF	13	TRBJ1-5	TRBV12-3/TRBV12-4	few
CASSVATSGGQETQYF	16	TRBJ2-5	TRBV9	NA
CAISELQGNQPQHF	14	TRBJ1-5	TRBV10-3	many
CASSLVPDRNTEAFF	15	TRBJ1-1	TRBV5-1	many
CSARSGTLGEQYF	13	TRBJ2-7	TRBV20-1	few
CASSPRGQGVAYGYTF	16	TRBJ1-2	TRBV18	few